A selection of T cell receptor beta chains follows, all from one sample in a study of blood T cell repertoires in COVID-19. Only in-frame clones appear in the TCRdb table, and some are missing; sequencing was by immunoSEQ multiplex PCR. The repertoire consists of about 300,000 clones, with around 90% occurring once and the leading ten covering approximately 1.5%. Sequencing input: PBMCs or T cells enriched from blood (not recorded which). The receptors originated from a woman in her forties who had recovered from COVID-19. Both conserved end residues are part of each CDR3. The D gene is left open where the match is weak. A row's size may be missing; if present it is once, few, many or a size class.

V gene	clone size	J gene	D gene	CDR3 DNA	CDR3 protein
TRBV5-8	.	TRBJ1-3	.	TGTGCCAGCAGCTTGAGGCGGGGAAGTTCTGGAAACACCATATATTTT	CASSLRRGSSGNTIYF
TRBV3-1/TRBV3-2	.	TRBJ1-2	TRBD1	TGTGCCAGCAGCCAAGGCCCCCCGGGACAGCCTAACTATGGCTACACCTTC	CASSQGPPGQPNYGYTF
TRBV5-1	.	TRBJ2-5	TRBD1	TGCGCCAGCAGCGACACAGGGGCTGTACAGACCCAGTACTTC	CASSDTGAVQTQYF
TRBV6-2/TRBV6-3	.	TRBJ2-2	TRBD2	TGTGCCAGCAGCTATATGTCTAGCGGGAGGCTGGGCGGGGAGCTGTTTTTT	CASSYMSSGRLGGELFF
TRBV18	.	TRBJ1-1	.	TGTGCCAGCTCACTTTCCAGGCGGGTAGGAGTGGACACTGAAGCTTTCTTT	CASSLSRRVGVDTEAFF
TRBV19	.	TRBJ1-3	.	TGTGCCAGTAGTCCTCCGACATGGGTCTCTGGAAACACCATATATTTT	CASSPPTWVSGNTIYF
TRBV7-2	.	TRBJ2-1	.	TGTGCCAGCAGCTTAACTCAGCTACAGGGCAATGAGCAGTTCTTC	CASSLTQLQGNEQFF
TRBV30	once	TRBJ1-5	.	TGTGCCTGGAGTGCTTTCTATAGCAATCAGCCCCAGCATTTT	CAWSAFYSNQPQHF
TRBV2	once	TRBJ1-1	.	TGTGCCAGCAGCTTCGGGAAAGGGAGCACTGAAGCTTTCTTT	CASSFGKGSTEAFF
TRBV7-6	.	TRBJ1-1	.	TGTGCCAGCAGCCCACGCGACTACGCGAACACTGAAGCTTTCTTT	CASSPRDYANTEAFF
TRBV5-1	.	TRBJ2-5	TRBD1	TGCGCCAGCAGCTCCGGGACAGGGGCAGAGACCCAGTACTTC	CASSSGTGAETQYF
TRBV5-1	once	TRBJ2-7	TRBD1	TGCGCCAGCAGCTTGGCGGCGACAGGGGTCTACGAGCAGTACTTC	CASSLAATGVYEQYF
TRBV11-2	few	TRBJ1-6	.	TGTGCCAGCAGCGATGCCCAGGGGAAGGTCTATAATTCACCCCTCCACTTT	CASSDAQGKVYNSPLHF
TRBV7-8	.	TRBJ1-5	TRBD1	TGTGCCATACGACAGGGCTCGATAAGCAATCAGCCCCAGCATTTT	CAIRQGSISNQPQHF
TRBV11-2	.	TRBJ2-3	TRBD2	TGTGCCAGCAGCCTAAGAGGCCTAGCGGGGGGGAACACAGATACGCAGTATTTT	CASSLRGLAGGNTDTQYF
TRBV19	.	TRBJ1-5	TRBD1	TGTGCCAGTAGCGGACAGGCCAATGGGCCCCAGCATTTT	CASSGQANGPQHF
TRBV18	.	TRBJ1-4	.	TGTGCCAGCTCATCCTGGACTGAGACTAATGAAAAACTGTTTTTT	CASSSWTETNEKLFF
TRBV6-4	once	TRBJ2-1	TRBD1	TGTGCCAGCAGTGAGGGACAGGGTGGCAATGAGCAGTTCTTC	CASSEGQGGNEQFF
TRBV7-2	once	TRBJ1-2	TRBD1	TGTGCCAGCAGCTTAGAGGGGACAGGTCCCTATGGCTACACCTTC	CASSLEGTGPYGYTF
TRBV30	.	TRBJ2-7	.	TGTGCCTGGAGTTTCACTAGCTACGAGCAGTACTTC	CAWSFTSYEQYF
TRBV4-2	.	TRBJ1-1	TRBD1	TGTGCCAGCAGCCGAACCGGGACAGGGGGCCAGAACACTGAAGCTTTCTTT	CASSRTGTGGQNTEAFF
TRBV6-5	.	TRBJ1-2	.	TGTGCCAGCAGTTCCCAACCTACTATGGGAGGCTATGGCTACACCTTC	CASSSQPTMGGYGYTF
TRBV5-1	.	TRBJ2-1	TRBD2	TGCGCCAGCAGCGGGGGACTAGCGCCGAGCTCCTACAATGAGCAGTTCTTC	CASSGGLAPSSYNEQFF
TRBV9	.	TRBJ2-1	.	TGTGCCAGCAGCGTAGGTTGGGCGGGAAGGTCCTACAATGAGCAGTTCTTC	CASSVGWAGRSYNEQFF
TRBV30	.	TRBJ2-1	TRBD2	TGTGCCTGGAGTGTACTGGCTAGCGGGAGGTCCAACAATGAGCAGTTCTTC	CAWSVLASGRSNNEQFF
TRBV27	.	TRBJ1-2	.	TGTGCCAGCAGTCCTGAGTCAAACGACAGGTTGAAAGGCTACACCTTC	CASSPESNDRLKGYTF
TRBV19	.	TRBJ1-1	.	TGTGCCAGTACTGAGGGATCATCGGGGAAGACTGAAGCTTTCTTT	CASTEGSSGKTEAFF
TRBV19	.	TRBJ2-1	.	TGTGCCAGTAGTATGGTCTCTAGCCCTTACAATGAGCAGTTCTTC	CASSMVSSPYNEQFF
TRBV2	.	TRBJ2-1	TRBD2	TGTGCCAGTTCGGGACTAGCGGAGGGCAATGAGCAGTTCTTC	CASSGLAEGNEQFF
TRBV7-8	few	TRBJ1-6	.	TGTGCCAGCAGCTTAGAAGGGGCATTTAGTACCTATAATTCACCCCTCCACTTT	CASSLEGAFSTYNSPLHF
TRBV6-5	many	TRBJ2-5	.	TGTGCCAGCACCGTGGCGCTAGTCTCCCAAGAGACCCAGTACTTC	CASTVALVSQETQYF
TRBV9	.	TRBJ2-2	.	TGTGCCAGCAGCGTTGGTTCACAGAGCACCGGGGAGCTGTTTTTT	CASSVGSQSTGELFF
TRBV9	.	TRBJ2-2	TRBD2	TGTGCCAGCAGCCCTAGCGGGAGAGGGATAGCCGGGGAGCTGTTTTTT	CASSPSGRGIAGELFF
TRBV6-2/TRBV6-3	.	TRBJ2-7	TRBD2	TGTGCCAGCAGTTTCGCGGGAGGGCCCTACGAGCAGTACTTC	CASSFAGGPYEQYF
TRBV6-1	.	TRBJ1-2	.	TGTGCCAGCAGTGAAGTAGGAGGCTATGGCTACACCTTC	CASSEVGGYGYTF
TRBV21-1	.	TRBJ1-5	.	TGTGCCAGCAGCAAAGTTAATCTAGGGGACAAAGAGTCCAATCAGCCCCAGCATTTT	CASSKVNLGDKESNQPQHF
TRBV7-6	.	TRBJ2-5	.	TGTGCCAGCAGCTTATTTCCGACCCGGCCAGGGCGCAAGGGAGAGACCCAGTACTTC	CASSLFPTRPGRKGETQYF
TRBV5-1	once	TRBJ1-4	.	TGCGCCAGCAGCTCCTCGCCAGCGGGGGATGAAAAACTGTTTTTT	CASSSSPAGDEKLFF
TRBV6-1	.	TRBJ1-5	.	TGTGCCAGCAGTGAAAGGGGTCGGAGCAATCAGCCCCAGCATTTT	CASSERGRSNQPQHF
TRBV30	.	TRBJ1-4	.	TGTGCCTCCTATAGCTGGTCAAATGAAAAACTGTTTTTT	CASYSWSNEKLFF
TRBV19	.	TRBJ2-3	TRBD2	TGTGCCAGTAGTGCCAGACTAGCGGGGGGCCTCACAGATACGCAGTATTTT	CASSARLAGGLTDTQYF
TRBV30	once	TRBJ2-7	TRBD1	TGTGCCTGGGAACGGGACAGGGTCTCTCAGTACTTC	CAWERDRVSQYF
TRBV6-5	.	TRBJ1-1	.	TGTGCCAGCAGAAAACAGGGCGACACTGAAGCTTTCTTT	CASRKQGDTEAFF
TRBV27	.	TRBJ1-2	TRBD1	TGTGCCAGCAGTTCAATTGGACAGGGTAACTATGGCTACACCTTC	CASSSIGQGNYGYTF
TRBV5-6	.	TRBJ1-1	TRBD1	TGTGCCAGCAGCTTGTACAGGGGGAGCACTGAAGCTTTCTTT	CASSLYRGSTEAFF
TRBV9	.	TRBJ2-3	.	TGTGCCAGCAGCGTAGGGGGCGGGATTCGCACAGATACGCAGTATTTT	CASSVGGGIRTDTQYF
TRBV9	.	TRBJ2-5	TRBD2	TGTGCCAGCACCCCCGGGGGGCTAGCGGGGACCGGGGGTGGGGAGACCCAGTACTTC	CASTPGGLAGTGGGETQYF
TRBV27	.	TRBJ1-2	.	TGTGCCAGCAGTTCCCGAGCCCTACAGACGGGATATGGCTACACCTTC	CASSSRALQTGYGYTF
TRBV5-4	.	TRBJ1-1	.	TGTGCCAGCAGCTTGTCGGGGTTGGGCAACACTGAAGCTTTCTTT	CASSLSGLGNTEAFF
TRBV29-1	.	TRBJ2-1	TRBD2	TGCAGCGCCCCCCCGCTAGCGGGAAACAATGAGCAGTTCTTC	CSAPPLAGNNEQFF
TRBV18	.	TRBJ1-5	.	TGTGCCAGCTCCCCCGAGGTGGGGGGGAATCAGCCCCAGCATTTT	CASSPEVGGNQPQHF